The rows below give T cell receptor beta chains drawn from one sample of a study of shared clonotypes between healthy human individuals. Sequencing used immunoSEQ multiplex PCR; TCRdb keeps in-frame clones, though not all of them. The sample records about a million clones, more than 65% being singletons. The sample consisted of memory CD4+ T cells sorted from blood. These receptors all stem from a man younger than 30 in good health. Each CDR3 is given with its conserved first and last residue. D genes are given only for firm matches. Clone size is not always given. Where it is, it says once, few, many or a class for expanded clones.

>-|TRBJ2-1|TRBV29-1|-
TGCAGCGTTGCGGGCAGGGCCTACAATGAGCAGTTCTTC
CSVAGRAYNEQFF
>-|TRBJ2-7|TRBV6-6|-
TGTGCCAGCAGTATCGGGCCAGTATACGAGCAGTACTTC
CASSIGPVYEQYF
>-|TRBJ2-7|TRBV15|many
TGTGCCACCAGCAGAGGTGAGGGGGGCCGTTACGAGCAGTACTTC
CATSRGEGGRYEQYF
>TRBD1|TRBJ2-7|TRBV7-9|-
TGTGCCAGCAGCTTAGAATGGACAGGGGAATACGAGCAGTACTTC
CASSLEWTGEYEQYF
>TRBD2|TRBJ2-7|TRBV7-2|-
TGTGCCAGCACCCCCAGCGGTTTGGGCGGGAGCTCCAGAGGGAGGCAGTACTTC
CASTPSGLGGSSRGRQYF
>-|TRBJ2-5|TRBV5-4|-
TGTGCCAGCAGCTTCTTCCAGGAGACCCAGTACTTC
CASSFFQETQYF
>-|TRBJ1-1|TRBV6-1|-
TGTGCCAGCACACTAGGAGGAAACACTGAAGCTTTCTTT
CASTLGGNTEAFF
>-|TRBJ2-5|TRBV28|-
TGTGCCAGCAGTCCGACGGGACTCAGAGAGACCCAGTACTTC
CASSPTGLRETQYF
>-|TRBJ2-3|TRBV6-6|-
TGTGCCAGCCGATCAGAGGGCAGCACAGATACGCAGTATTTT
CASRSEGSTDTQYF
>TRBD1|TRBJ1-2|TRBV29-1|-
TGCAGCGTGGAACAGGGGTATGGCTACACCTTC
CSVEQGYGYTF
>TRBD2|TRBJ2-5|TRBV6-5|-
TGTGCCAGCAGTCTGACGACTAGCGGGGATACCCAGTACTTC
CASSLTTSGDTQYF
>-|TRBJ1-2|TRBV5-4|once
TGTGCCAGCAGCTTGCAGGGAGAGTATGGCTACACCTTC
CASSLQGEYGYTF
>TRBD1|TRBJ2-7|TRBV7-2|many
TGTGCCAGCAGCGCGGCAGGGGGCGGCGAGCAGTACTTC
CASSAAGGGEQYF
>-|TRBJ1-1|TRBV27|-
TGTGCCAGCAGCCCAGGGCGAGGATGGGACACTGAAGCTTTCTTT
CASSPGRGWDTEAFF
>-|TRBJ1-3|TRBV7-2|-
TGTGCCAGCAGCTTAGGCATGAGCTCTGGAAACACCATATATTTT
CASSLGMSSGNTIYF
>-|TRBJ2-7|TRBV5-4|few
TGTGCCAGCAGCTTGGGTGACTCCGCCTACGAGCAGTACTTC
CASSLGDSAYEQYF
>-|TRBJ1-2|TRBV6-6|-
TGTGCCAGCAGTTTTGGGGAGGGCTTGGCGAACTATGGCTACACCTTC
CASSFGEGLANYGYTF
>-|TRBJ2-2|TRBV5-1|-
TGCGCCAGCAGCGTACAGGGCCCCTCGAACACCGGGGAGCTGTTTTTT
CASSVQGPSNTGELFF
>-|TRBJ1-1|TRBV5-1|-
TGCGCCAGCAGCGGGGCTTTGGGGGCAGAAATCGGGGAAACTGAAGCTTTCTTT
CASSGALGAEIGETEAFF
>-|TRBJ1-2|TRBV10-2|-
TGCGCCAGCAGTGAGGGGGGTTGGGTGGATGGCTACACCTTC
CASSEGGWVDGYTF
>TRBD1|TRBJ2-7|TRBV9|-
TGTGCCAGCAGCTCACGACAGGGCTACGAGCAGTACTTC
CASSSRQGYEQYF
>TRBD1|TRBJ1-4|TRBV30|-
TGTGCCTGGGGGACAGGGGGAAAACTGTTTTTT
CAWGTGGKLFF
>TRBD1|TRBJ1-2|TRBV4-1|-
TGCGCCAGCAGCCAGGGCGGGACAGGGGGCGGGTATGGCTACACCTTC
CASSQGGTGGGYGYTF
>-|TRBJ2-1|TRBV28|-
TGTGCCAGCAGTACAACGGGGGCGGGTTATGAGCAGTTCTTC
CASSTTGAGYEQFF
>-|TRBJ2-3|TRBV6-6|-
TGTGCCAGCAGTTACTTGGGGACGGCAGATACGCAGTATTTT
CASSYLGTADTQYF
>-|TRBJ1-3|TRBV19|-
TGTGCCAGTAGGCAGGCGGCTGGAAACACCATATATTTT
CASRQAAGNTIYF
>-|TRBJ2-1|TRBV6-1|-
TGTGCCAGCAGTGAATATGGGGGGTACAATGAGCAGTTCTTC
CASSEYGGYNEQFF
>-|TRBJ1-4|TRBV6-4|-
TGTGCCAGCCGGCGGGCAGGGAGGGATGAAAAACTGTTTTTT
CASRRAGRDEKLFF
>-|TRBJ1-1|TRBV18|once
TGTGCCAGCTCACCGGATAAGCGCTGGGACACAACGATGAACACTGAAGCTTTCTTT
CASSPDKRWDTTMNTEAFF
>-|TRBJ1-1|TRBV27|few
TGTGCCAGCAGTCGGGGGGCTGTAGCTTTCTTT
CASSRGAVAFF
>TRBD1|TRBJ1-2|TRBV2|-
TGTGCCAGCAGTGAAATTGCCCGACAGGGGACCTATGGCTACACCTTC
CASSEIARQGTYGYTF
>TRBD2|TRBJ2-2|TRBV7-2|once
TGTGCCAGCAGCTTAGCTAGCGGGAGGGACTACACCGGGGAGCTGTTTTTT
CASSLASGRDYTGELFF
>-|TRBJ1-6|TRBV7-3|-
TGTGCCAGCAGCTCCGGGCCTAATTCACCCCTCCACTTT
CASSSGPNSPLHF
>-|TRBJ1-4|TRBV30|-
TGTGCCTGGAGTGGAAGGGGTGAAAAACTGTTTTTT
CAWSGRGEKLFF
>TRBD2|TRBJ2-1|TRBV9|-
TGTGCCAGCAGCGTAGCCGGGCGGGGGTCCTACAATGAGCAGTTCTTC
CASSVAGRGSYNEQFF
>TRBD2|TRBJ2-3|TRBV5-1|-
TGCGCCAGCAGCGTGGCGGGGGAGTGGGCAGATACGCAGTATTTT
CASSVAGEWADTQYF